This is a list of T cell receptor beta chains from one sample in a study of identifying expanded T cells in peripheral blood. Assay: immunoSEQ multiplex PCR; the TCRdb copy retains only in-frame clones and omits some. The sample lists 120,000 or so clones, roughly 82% occurring once. Input material: blood. The receptors stem from a person aged 18 to 75 in good health. Both conserved end residues are part of each CDR3. The order of the fields is clone size, J gene, D gene, V gene, CDR3 protein, CDR3 DNA. A D gene is named only where the DNA matches it firmly. The listing skips clone size in some rows; elsewhere it reads once, few, many or a size class.

clone size: .
J gene: TRBJ1-3
D gene: .
V gene: TRBV6-6
CDR3 protein: CASSMSAGNTIYF
CDR3 DNA: TGTGCCAGCAGTATGAGTGCTGGAAACACCATATATTTT

clone size: .
J gene: TRBJ2-5
D gene: .
V gene: TRBV7-3
CDR3 protein: CASSSGPDKTQYF
CDR3 DNA: TGTGCCAGCAGTTCGGGGCCTGACAAGACCCAGTACTTC

clone size: .
J gene: TRBJ2-2
D gene: .
V gene: TRBV19
CDR3 protein: CASTVSAGELFF
CDR3 DNA: TGTGCCAGTACCGTATCAGCCGGGGAGCTGTTTTTT

clone size: .
J gene: TRBJ1-4
D gene: TRBD1
V gene: TRBV2
CDR3 protein: CASKKQGAPNEKLFF
CDR3 DNA: TGTGCCAGCAAAAAACAGGGGGCTCCTAATGAAAAACTGTTTTTT

clone size: .
J gene: TRBJ1-5
D gene: .
V gene: TRBV7-2
CDR3 protein: CASSSAGANQPQHF
CDR3 DNA: TGTGCCAGCAGCTCCGCAGGGGCTAATCAGCCCCAGCATTTT

clone size: .
J gene: TRBJ2-5
D gene: TRBD2
V gene: TRBV2
CDR3 protein: CASRIGTSGGPQETQYF
CDR3 DNA: TGTGCCAGCAGAATTGGGACTAGCGGGGGCCCCCAAGAGACCCAGTACTTC

clone size: once
J gene: TRBJ2-1
D gene: .
V gene: TRBV11-3
CDR3 protein: CASSLLRGSYNEQFF
CDR3 DNA: TGTGCCAGCAGCTTGCTCAGGGGATCATACAATGAGCAGTTCTTC

clone size: .
J gene: TRBJ1-1
D gene: .
V gene: TRBV6-5
CDR3 protein: CASSSNGLNTEAFF
CDR3 DNA: TGTGCCAGCAGTTCTAACGGTCTGAACACTGAAGCTTTCTTT

clone size: .
J gene: TRBJ2-7
D gene: .
V gene: TRBV10-3
CDR3 protein: CAISEWGGSTYEQYF
CDR3 DNA: TGTGCCATCAGTGAGTGGGGGGGCAGTACCTACGAGCAGTACTTC

clone size: .
J gene: TRBJ1-5
D gene: .
V gene: TRBV19
CDR3 protein: CASTQTGIHQPQHF
CDR3 DNA: TGTGCCAGTACCCAGACAGGCATCCATCAGCCCCAGCATTTT

clone size: .
J gene: TRBJ2-3
D gene: TRBD2
V gene: TRBV11-3
CDR3 protein: CASSADSSGGAYTQYF
CDR3 DNA: TGTGCCAGCAGCGCCGATTCTAGCGGGGGGGCCTATACGCAGTATTTT

clone size: .
J gene: TRBJ2-7
D gene: .
V gene: TRBV18
CDR3 protein: CASSPPSQRPYEQYF
CDR3 DNA: TGTGCCAGCTCACCACCGAGCCAGCGCCCTTACGAGCAGTACTTC

clone size: .
J gene: TRBJ2-5
D gene: TRBD1
V gene: TRBV25-1
CDR3 protein: CASSEFRGRDETQYF
CDR3 DNA: TGTGCCAGCAGTGAATTCAGGGGGCGGGATGAGACCCAGTACTTC

clone size: .
J gene: TRBJ1-2
D gene: .
V gene: TRBV6-1
CDR3 protein: CASSPGYGYTF
CDR3 DNA: TGTGCCAGCAGCCCCGGGTATGGCTACACCTTC

clone size: .
J gene: TRBJ2-3
D gene: TRBD2
V gene: TRBV27
CDR3 protein: CASSPSGSTDTQYF
CDR3 DNA: TGTGCCAGCAGTCCTAGCGGTAGCACAGATACGCAGTATTTT

clone size: .
J gene: TRBJ1-1
D gene: TRBD1
V gene: TRBV7-9
CDR3 protein: CASSANRGGGTEAFF
CDR3 DNA: TGTGCCAGCAGCGCCAACAGGGGCGGGGGCACTGAAGCTTTCTTT

clone size: .
J gene: TRBJ1-6
D gene: TRBD1
V gene: TRBV7-6
CDR3 protein: CASSRRDREDSPLHF
CDR3 DNA: TGTGCCAGCAGCCGGCGGGACAGGGAAGATTCACCCCTCCACTTT

clone size: .
J gene: TRBJ2-7
D gene: TRBD1
V gene: TRBV2
CDR3 protein: CASSEGFGTVSYEQYF
CDR3 DNA: TGTGCCAGCAGTGAAGGGTTTGGGACAGTCTCCTACGAGCAGTACTTC

clone size: many
J gene: TRBJ1-2
D gene: TRBD1
V gene: TRBV4-3
CDR3 protein: CASSQDQDKGTGYVYTF
CDR3 DNA: TGCGCCAGCAGCCAAGATCAAGACAAAGGGACAGGGTACGTCTACACCTTC

clone size: .
J gene: TRBJ1-2
D gene: .
V gene: TRBV18
CDR3 protein: CASSSGGGKNYGYTF
CDR3 DNA: TGTGCCAGCTCATCAGGTGGAGGGAAAAACTATGGCTACACCTTC

clone size: .
J gene: TRBJ1-4
D gene: .
V gene: TRBV7-2
CDR3 protein: CASSPPFSDYNEKLFF
CDR3 DNA: TGTGCCAGCAGCCCGCCCTTCTCGGACTATAATGAAAAACTGTTTTTT

clone size: few
J gene: TRBJ1-5
D gene: TRBD1
V gene: TRBV29-1
CDR3 protein: CSVAGTGGQPQHF
CDR3 DNA: TGCAGCGTTGCCGGGACAGGGGGGCAGCCCCAGCATTTT

clone size: .
J gene: TRBJ2-5
D gene: .
V gene: TRBV5-5
CDR3 protein: CASSLLGTQYF
CDR3 DNA: TGTGCCAGCAGCCTCCTAGGGACCCAGTACTTC

clone size: .
J gene: TRBJ1-2
D gene: .
V gene: TRBV7-8
CDR3 protein: CASSLGIQGYGYTF
CDR3 DNA: TGTGCCAGCAGCTTAGGGATCCAGGGATATGGCTACACCTTC

clone size: .
J gene: TRBJ1-4
D gene: .
V gene: TRBV27
CDR3 protein: CASKSFGKLFF
CDR3 DNA: TGTGCCAGCAAGAGTTTTGGAAAACTGTTTTTT

clone size: .
J gene: TRBJ2-5
D gene: .
V gene: TRBV4-1
CDR3 protein: CASSQVAGTGETQYF
CDR3 DNA: TGCGCCAGCAGCCAAGTAGCCGGAACGGGGGAGACCCAGTACTTC

clone size: few
J gene: TRBJ1-6
D gene: .
V gene: TRBV27
CDR3 protein: CASRSGGASPLHF
CDR3 DNA: TGTGCCAGCAGGTCCGGGGGGGCATCACCCCTCCACTTT

clone size: once
J gene: TRBJ1-2
D gene: TRBD1
V gene: TRBV7-2
CDR3 protein: CASSYAQGAYYGYTF
CDR3 DNA: TGTGCCAGCAGCTACGCCCAGGGGGCCTACTATGGCTACACCTTC

clone size: .
J gene: TRBJ1-1
D gene: .
V gene: TRBV5-8
CDR3 protein: CASSLGGGAFF
CDR3 DNA: TGTGCCAGCAGCTTAGGTGGTGGAGCTTTCTTT

clone size: once
J gene: TRBJ2-7
D gene: .
V gene: TRBV10-3
CDR3 protein: CAISESNEQYF
CDR3 DNA: TGTGCCATCAGTGAGAGTAACGAGCAGTACTTC

clone size: few
J gene: TRBJ1-3
D gene: .
V gene: TRBV9
CDR3 protein: CASSVGVSGNTIYF
CDR3 DNA: TGTGCCAGCAGCGTCGGTGTTTCTGGAAACACCATATATTTT

clone size: .
J gene: TRBJ1-1
D gene: .
V gene: TRBV19
CDR3 protein: CASSNARAEAFF
CDR3 DNA: TGTGCCAGTAGTAATGCGAGAGCTGAAGCTTTCTTT

clone size: .
J gene: TRBJ1-1
D gene: .
V gene: TRBV4-3
CDR3 protein: CASSHDRINTEAFF
CDR3 DNA: TGCGCCAGCAGCCACGACCGTATAAACACTGAAGCTTTCTTT

clone size: .
J gene: TRBJ1-2
D gene: .
V gene: TRBV7-8
CDR3 protein: CASSLLLIAWTPVCGYTF
CDR3 DNA: TGTGCCAGCAGCTTATTACTAATCGCGTGGACGCCGGTTTGTGGCTACACCTTC

clone size: few
J gene: TRBJ1-1
D gene: TRBD1
V gene: TRBV9
CDR3 protein: CASSVGPGGAGPEAFF
CDR3 DNA: TGTGCCAGCAGCGTAGGGCCAGGGGGCGCAGGCCCTGAAGCTTTCTTT

clone size: once
J gene: TRBJ1-5
D gene: TRBD1
V gene: TRBV6-5
CDR3 protein: CASSYTDRDYQPQHF
CDR3 DNA: TGTGCCAGCAGTTACACGGACAGGGACTATCAGCCCCAGCATTTT

clone size: few
J gene: TRBJ1-6
D gene: .
V gene: TRBV11-2
CDR3 protein: CASSLQGHLNSPLHF
CDR3 DNA: TGTGCCAGCAGCTTACAGGGACACCTTAATTCACCCCTCCACTTT

clone size: .
J gene: TRBJ2-3
D gene: .
V gene: TRBV4-3
CDR3 protein: CASSQEAVRATQYF
CDR3 DNA: TGCGCCAGCAGCCAAGAAGCTGTTCGGGCTACGCAGTATTTT

clone size: .
J gene: TRBJ2-7
D gene: .
V gene: TRBV5-1
CDR3 protein: CASSPGGGYEQYF
CDR3 DNA: TGCGCCAGCAGCCCCGGGGGAGGCTACGAGCAGTACTTC

clone size: .
J gene: TRBJ1-3
D gene: TRBD1
V gene: TRBV6-5
CDR3 protein: CATYGQGYGTTIYF
CDR3 DNA: TGTGCCACCTATGGACAGGGATATGGAACCACCATATATTTT

clone size: .
J gene: TRBJ2-5
D gene: TRBD2
V gene: TRBV18
CDR3 protein: CASSSRTSGYQETQYF
CDR3 DNA: TGTGCCAGCTCATCCCGGACTAGCGGGTACCAAGAGACCCAGTACTTC

clone size: .
J gene: TRBJ2-7
D gene: .
V gene: TRBV5-1
CDR3 protein: CASSPRATSTEQYF
CDR3 DNA: TGCGCCAGCAGCCCACGGGCCACCTCTACGGAACAGTACTTC

clone size: .
J gene: TRBJ2-1
D gene: TRBD1
V gene: TRBV7-6
CDR3 protein: CASSPGTAQMNNEQFF
CDR3 DNA: TGTGCCAGCAGCCCCGGGACAGCCCAAATGAACAATGAGCAGTTCTTC